This entry lists 17 T cell receptor beta chains sequenced from one sample in a study of blood T cell repertoires in COVID-19. TCRdb keeps only in-frame clones here, not all; method: immunoSEQ multiplex PCR. Seen here are some 150,000 clones, 85% to 90% observed once, and the top ten hold roughly 15%. Input material: peripheral blood. The receptors shown here come from a woman between 40 and 55 years old with acute or convalescent COVID-19.

The genes are TRBV6-5 and TRBJ2-7, with D tentatively TRBD2 (5 bases). Germline loops: CDR1 MNHEY, CDR2 SVGAGI. Deletions cut 9 bases from V and 7 bases from J, with 19 bases between. This CDR3 is built from 13 residues. This chain's CDR3 is CASTGMSWWEQYF. The CDR3 DNA sequence: TGTGCCAGTACCGGGATGTCTTGGTGGGAGCAGTACTTC.

Note on this clone: A read error may account for a junction end that differs from germline. The chain carries TRBV7-3 and TRBJ2-4, with TRBD2 identical over 8 bases. Germline V gene lookup returns CDR1 SGHTA and CDR2 FQGTGA. CDR3 length: 20 amino acids. The CDR3: CASNLITDGPGLGAINIQYF. CDR3 coding DNA: TGTGCCAGCAACCTTATCACGGACGGTCCGGGACTAGGCGCCATAAACATTCAGTACTTC.

This rearrangement joins TRBV12-3 or TRBV12-4 to TRBJ1-2; D is unresolved. V was clipped by 5 bases and J by 7 bases, with 8 bases between them. The CDR3 is 11 residues long. The DNA of the CDR3 is TGTGCCAGCAGTCTTTCCGGTGGCTACACCTTC. Translated, it gives CASSLSGGYTF.

The gene calls are TRBV5-1 and TRBJ2-7; D is ambiguous. The CDR3 runs 13 residues. Per the germline V gene, CDR1 is SGHRS and CDR2 is YFSETQ. V was cut by 2 bases and J by 2 bases, with 8 bases left in between. CDR3 loop: CASSFQEAYEQYF. DNA of the CDR3: TGCGCCAGCAGCTTTCAGGAAGCCTACGAGCAGTACTTC.

This chain links TRBV5-6 with TRBJ2-7; D is possibly TRBD1 (6 bases). The CDR3 is 15 amino acids. Germline CDR1 is SGHDT and CDR2 is YYEEEE. V was cut by 5 bases and J by 2 bases, with 17 bases left in between. The CDR3 DNA is TGTGCCAGCAGTCGGTTCCAGGGGTCCGCCTACGAGCAGTACTTC. It translates to CASSRFQGSAYEQYF.

V and J are TRBV28 and TRBJ2-7; maybe TRBD2 (5 bases). The CDR3 spans 16 residues. V was shortened by 6 bases and J by 7 bases, with 25 bases between the two germline ends. The V gene's germline CDR1 is MDHEN and CDR2 SYDVKM. The CDR3, as DNA: TGTGCCAGCAGATCACAAACCGGGAAGCGATCGGAGGAGCAGTACTTC. Translated: CASRSQTGKRSEEQYF.

This chain uses TRBV4-1 with TRBJ1-5, with D possibly being TRBD1 (5 bases). V was trimmed by 0 bases and J by 3 bases, leaving 15 bases between them. CDR1 and CDR2 from the germline V gene are MGHRA and YSYEKL. This CDR3 contains 17 residues. Here the CDR3 DNA reads TGCGCCAGCAGCCAAGAGAACCACCGGGACTACAATCAGCCCCAGCATTTT. Its protein is CASSQENHRDYNQPQHF.

The chain has TRBV7-8 and TRBJ2-7, with TRBD1 matching over 10 bases. The germline CDR1 and CDR2 sequences are SGHVS and FQNEAQ. Trimming at V came to 5 bases and at J to 3 bases, leaving 7 bases not matched to a gene. CDR3 length equals 15 residues. Written as DNA, the CDR3 is TGTGCCAGCAGCCGACCCCGGGACAGGGGCTACGAGCAGTACTTC. Translating it yields CASSRPRDRGYEQYF.

This clone was seen more than once but under ten times. This chain joins TRBV6-5 and TRBJ1-6; perhaps TRBD1 as D (6 bases). The V gene lost 6 bases and the J gene lost 7 bases, with 16 bases spanning the gap. CDR1 MNHEY and CDR2 SVGAGI come from the germline V gene. The CDR3 sequence is 15 residues long. The CDR3 here is CASSSRRRGNSPLHF. For the CDR3, the DNA is TGTGCCAGCAGCTCCCGTCGCAGGGGAAATTCACCCCTCCACTTT.

This chain uses TRBV9 with TRBJ2-2; D remains ambiguous. The CDR3 has 12 amino acids. In germline, CDR1 is SGDLS, CDR2 YYNGEE. V gave up 4 bases and J gave up 6 bases, with 7 bases separating them. The CDR3 DNA is TGTGCCAGCAGCCCCAATGCCGGGGAGCTGTTTTTT. It yields the protein CASSPNAGELFF. The complete variable domain, with remaining parts taken from reference TRBV9 and TRBJ2-2, reads DSGVTQTPKHLITATGQRVTLRCSPRSGDLSVYWYQQSLDQGLQFLIQYYNGEERAKGNILERFSAQQFPDLHSELNLSSLELGDSALYFCASSPNAGELFFGEGSRLTVL.

In DNA form, the CDR3 reads TGTGCCATCAGTGCTACTGCAGGGGTAAACATTCAGTACTTC. Translated: CAISATAGVNIQYF. The chain has TRBV10-3 and TRBJ2-4, with D perhaps TRBD1 (6 bases). CDR3 size: 14 residues. V lost 4 bases, J lost 6 bases, and 13 bases lay in between. The germline V gene encodes CDR1 ENHRY and CDR2 SYGVKD.

The rearrangement uses TRBV5-4 and TRBJ2-5; 11 bases agree with TRBD1. CDR1 SGHNT and CDR2 YYREEE come from the germline V gene (reference sequence). There are 16 residues in the CDR3. With V trimmed by 2 bases and J by 5 bases, 8 bases remained unmatched. In DNA form, the CDR3 reads TGTGCCAGCAGCTTCGGACAGGGGGCGAGACTCGAGACCCAGTACTTC. Translated: CASSFGQGARLETQYF.

A single count supports this clone. The chain employs TRBV27 and TRBJ2-7; D gene uncertain. Trimming took 0 bases from V and 4 from J, leaving 7 bases between them. CDR3 size: 13 residues. Germline V gene data show CDR1 as MNHEY and CDR2 as SMNVEV (reference sequence). This CDR3 reads CASSLSEFYEQYF. The CDR3 bases are TGTGCCAGCAGTTTATCGGAGTTTTACGAGCAGTACTTC.

The chain links TRBV2 to TRBJ2-2; D remains ambiguous. CDR1 and CDR2 (germline): SNHLY, FYNNEI. The CDR3 contains 16 residues. V was cut by 6 bases and J by 3 bases, with 17 bases left in between. CDR3 residues: CASRGYEVVDTGELFF. The CDR3 bases are TGTGCCAGCAGGGGTTACGAGGTGGTGGACACCGGGGAGCTGTTTTTT.

The V and J genes are TRBV15 and TRBJ1-2; possible D gene TRBD1, 5 bases. Trimming shortened V by 5 bases and J by 4 bases, and 11 bases separated the two germline ends. This CDR3 region has 13 residues. In germline, CDR1 is LNHNV, CDR2 YYDKDF (reference sequence). CDR3 in DNA: TGTGCCACCAGCCGCGGGGCAGCCTATGGCTACACCTTC. This encodes CATSRGAAYGYTF.

The chain is built from TRBV5-1 and TRBJ2-7, with 10 bases matching TRBD1. This CDR3 comprises 14 residues. The trim removed 6 bases at V and 4 bases at J, leaving 7 bases unmatched. Germline V CDR1 and CDR2: SGHRS, YFSETQ. This CDR3 is CASTERQGAYEQYF. CDR3 nucleotides: TGCGCCAGCACCGAACGACAGGGGGCGTACGAGCAGTACTTC.

A few counts support this clone. The V and J genes are TRBV13 and TRBJ2-1, with TRBD1 matching over 7 bases. After removal of 2 bases from V and 5 bases from J, the junction contained 3 bases not matched to a gene. CDR1 and CDR2 from the germline V gene are PRHDT and FYEKMQ (reference sequence). The CDR3 is made up of 14 amino acids. The CDR3 nucleotides read TGTGCCAGCAGCTTAAGGGGACAGCACAATGAGCAGTTCTTC. This translates into CASSLRGQHNEQFF.